The 21 T cell receptor beta chains below come from one sample, sequenced in a study of blood T cell repertoires in COVID-19. Clones were read by immunoSEQ multiplex PCR, and TCRdb kept only the in-frame ones, dropping some. The sample carries 140,000 to 150,000 clones, around 80% recorded once. Sequenced sample: peripheral blood. The receptor source for this set is an older man who had recovered from COVID-19.

The V and J genes are TRBV5-5 and TRBJ1-2; D call uncertain. From germline, CDR1 is SGHKS and CDR2 YYEKEE (reference sequence). The CDR3 is 14 amino acids. V lost 0 bases to trimming and J lost 4 bases, with 10 bases between them. This CDR3 reads CASSLDLVLYGYTF. The DNA for the CDR3 is TGTGCCAGCAGCTTGGACCTGGTACTCTATGGCTACACCTTC.

This clone was counted a single time. The rearrangement uses TRBV11-2 and TRBJ2-1; 10 bases map to TRBD2. Trimming took 1 base from V and 3 from J; bases not matched to a gene: 0. Per germline, CDR1 SGHAT and CDR2 FQNNGV. The CDR3 contains 15 residues. CDR3 sequence: CASSLVAGGYNEQFF. The CDR3 DNA sequence: TGTGCCAGCAGCTTAGTAGCGGGAGGCTACAATGAGCAGTTCTTC.

The rearrangement joins TRBV11-1 to TRBJ2-7; D is uncertain. The CDR3 runs to 12 residues. The V and J ends lost 1 base and 2 bases respectively, with 3 bases between them. CDR1 and CDR2 from the germline V gene are SGHAT and FQDESV (reference sequence). The CDR3: CASSLDTYEQYF. The DNA for the CDR3 is TGTGCCAGCAGCTTAGATACCTACGAGCAGTACTTC.

V is TRBV5-5 and J is TRBJ2-1, with TRBD1 matching 9 bases. The ends lost 3 bases at V and 11 bases at J; junction bases unmatched: 3. Germline CDR1 reads SGHKS; CDR2 reads YYEKEE (reference sequence). CDR3 size: 12 residues. The CDR3 region is CASSSGQGQQFF. The CDR3 nucleotides read TGTGCCAGCAGCTCAGGACAGGGGCAGCAGTTCTTC.

This rearrangement joins TRBV30 to TRBJ1-2; possibly TRBD1 for D (5 bases). Germline V gene data show CDR1 as GTSNPN and CDR2 as SVGIG (reference sequence). The CDR3 loop spans 15 amino acids. V gave up 1 base and J gave up 4 bases, with 16 bases separating them. CDR3: CAWSEPGGGGYGYTF. In DNA form, the CDR3 reads TGTGCCTGGAGTGAGCCGGGGGGGGGAGGCTATGGCTACACCTTC.

The chain employs TRBV7-9 and TRBJ1-4; no definite D call. The CDR3 length is 14 residues. V was trimmed by 5 bases and J by 6 bases, leaving 13 bases between them. Germline V lookup: CDR1 SEHNR, CDR2 FQNEAQ (reference sequence). CDR3 DNA sequence: TGTGCCAGCAGCGCAATCAGTGGTTATGAAAAACTGTTTTTT. Translation: CASSAISGYEKLFF. Looking up the rest from reference TRBV7-9 and TRBJ1-4 gives the full variable domain: DTGVSQNPRHKITKRGQNVTFRCDPISEHNRLYWYRQTLGQGPEFLTYFQNEAQLEKSRLLSDRFSAERPKGSFSTLEIQRTEQGDSAMYLCASSAISGYEKLFFGSGTQLSVL.

The rearrangement uses TRBV27 and TRBJ2-4, with 7 bases identical to TRBD2. Germline V CDR1 and CDR2: MNHEY, SMNVEV (reference sequence). With 5 bases clipped from V and 7 bases from J, the junction kept 5 bases outside the gene matches. The CDR3 spans 13 residues. The CDR3: CASSTPTSNIQYF. The CDR3 nucleotides are TGTGCCAGCAGTACGCCGACTAGCAACATTCAGTACTTC.

The V call is TRBV5-4, the J call TRBJ2-7, with 8 bases fitting TRBD1. The junction had 3 bases not matched to a gene; V was cut back by 3 bases and J by 1 base. This CDR3 is built from 14 residues. CDR1 and CDR2 (germline): SGHNT, YYREEE (reference sequence). CDR3 region: CASSSDRESYEQYF. Written as DNA, the CDR3 is TGTGCCAGCAGCTCGGACAGGGAGTCCTACGAGCAGTACTTC.

The chain links TRBV4-3 to TRBJ2-7, with TRBD2 identical over 12 bases. Unmatched junction bases numbered 8, after V lost 2 bases and J lost 3 bases. CDR1 LGHNA and CDR2 YSLEER come from the germline V gene. The CDR3 spans 17 residues. CDR3 coding DNA: TGCGCCAGCAGCCAAAGACTAGCGGGGGAACCGGGCTACGAGCAGTACTTC. It codes for CASSQRLAGEPGYEQYF.

This CDR3 reads CATSAPTSSGGDEQFF. In nucleotides, the CDR3 is TGTGCCACCAGTGCTCCAACTAGTTCTGGTGGCGATGAGCAGTTCTTC. This chain uses TRBV24-1 with TRBJ2-1; D perhaps matches TRBD2 (5 bases). This CDR3 contains 16 residues. Trimming shortened V by 5 bases and J by 8 bases, and 21 bases separated the two germline ends. CDR1 and CDR2 (germline): KGHDR, SFDVKD.

V usage is TRBV7-9 and J usage is TRBJ2-1; maybe TRBD1 (6 bases). Per the germline V gene, CDR1 is SEHNR and CDR2 is FQNEAQ (reference sequence). The V end lost 5 bases, the J end lost 5 bases, and 13 bases lay between the germline ends. The CDR3 is 14 residues long. The CDR3 DNA follows: TGTGCCAGCAGCCAAGGGGGAATCCACAATGAGCAGTTCTTC. Protein sequence: CASSQGGIHNEQFF.

CDR3 nucleotides: TGTGCCAGCAGCCAATCGGCAACTAGCGGGTACACCGGGGAGCTGTTTTTT. As protein: CASSQSATSGYTGELFF. V and J are TRBV16 and TRBJ2-2, with 9 nucleotides matching TRBD2. This CDR3 region has 17 residues. V was clipped by 0 bases and J by 3 bases; unmatched bases: 5. The germline V gene has CDR1 KGHSY and CDR2 FQNENV.

This chain links TRBV7-2 with TRBJ2-7; 8 bases line up with TRBD2. J gave up 4 bases and V 0 bases, and 5 bases lay outside the gene matches. Germline V gives CDR1 SGHTA, CDR2 FQGNSA. This CDR3 has 15 residues. CDR3 sequence reads: CASSLASSGTYEQYF. The CDR3 region has the DNA TGTGCCAGCAGCTTAGCTAGTAGCGGGACTTACGAGCAGTACTTC.

The V and J genes are TRBV6-6 and TRBJ1-2, with D hard to call. Trimming took 0 bases from V and 8 from J, leaving 16 bases between them. The CDR3 sequence is 15 residues long. CDR1 MNHNY and CDR2 SVGAGI come from the germline V gene (reference sequence). The CDR3: CASSYSTTGMGGYTF. CDR3 DNA sequence: TGTGCCAGCAGTTACTCGACTACGGGAATGGGGGGCTACACCTTC.

This clone was counted between two and nine times. The chain employs TRBV7-9 and TRBJ1-4, with D tentatively TRBD1 (6 bases). Germline V gene data show CDR1 as SEHNR and CDR2 as FQNEAQ (reference sequence). The CDR3 is 15 amino acids. Trimming took 1 base from V and 5 from J, leaving 11 bases between them. The CDR3 sequence: CASSLVTGTNEKLFF. The CDR3 region has the DNA TGTGCCAGCAGCTTAGTCACAGGGACCAATGAAAAACTGTTTTTT.

The rearrangement joins TRBV5-4 to TRBJ2-7, with 12 bases that match TRBD1. This CDR3 comprises 15 residues. CDR1 is SGHNT and CDR2 is YYREEE in the germline V gene (reference sequence). Germline trimming cut 3 bases from V and 5 bases from J; bases unmatched to any gene: 6. This chain's CDR3 is CASSSQGQGAHEQYF. The CDR3 nucleotides read TGTGCCAGCAGCTCACAGGGACAGGGGGCCCACGAGCAGTACTTC.

The chain recombines TRBV18 with TRBJ1-4; TRBD1 agrees at 7 bases. CDR1 is KGHSH and CDR2 is LQKENI in the germline V gene. The ends lost 6 bases at V and 10 bases at J; junction bases unmatched: 8. The CDR3 totals 13 residues. Here the CDR3 reads CASSDREFGKLFF. As DNA, the CDR3 is TGTGCCAGCTCCGACAGGGAGTTCGGAAAACTGTTTTTT. Complete variable domain (other parts from reference TRBV18 and TRBJ1-4): NAGVMQNPRHLVRRRGQEARLRCSPMKGHSHVYWYRQLPEEGLKFMVYLQKENIIDESGMPKERFSAEFPKEGPSILRIQQVVRGDSAAYFCASSDREFGKLFFGSGTQLSVL.

This clone showed up just once. This sample also contains other DNA sequences that code for the same CDR3. J is TRBJ1-1 and V is TRBV30; maybe TRBD1 (5 bases). Germline loops: CDR1 GTSNPN, CDR2 SVGIG (reference sequence). V dropped 3 bases and J dropped 4 bases, with 9 bases sitting between them. This CDR3 is built from 12 residues. The DNA of the CDR3 is TGTGCCTGGAGACAGGTGCTCACTGAAGCTTTCTTT. It specifies CAWRQVLTEAFF.

This clone has only one observation. J is TRBJ2-2 and V is TRBV27; TRBD2 aligns across 7 bases. This CDR3 has 14 residues. Germline CDR1 MNHEY, CDR2 SMNVEV (reference sequence). Germline trimming cut 0 bases from V and 6 bases from J; bases unmatched to any gene: 1. The CDR3 DNA follows: TGTGCCAGCAGTTTATCTAGCGGGCCCGGGGAGCTGTTTTTT. This codes for CASSLSSGPGELFF.

This clone was picked up one time. The V call is TRBV18, the J call TRBJ2-1, with D perhaps matching TRBD1 (5 bases). The CDR3 sequence is 16 residues long. The V gene lost 0 bases and the J gene lost 1 base, with 10 bases spanning the gap. Germline V gene lookup returns CDR1 KGHSH and CDR2 LQKENI. The CDR3 loop is CASSPPLGVSYNEQFF. The CDR3 bases are TGTGCCAGCTCACCACCTCTAGGGGTTTCCTACAATGAGCAGTTCTTC.

The chain carries TRBV5-1 and TRBJ1-2; 7 positions agree with TRBD1. V was pared by 8 bases and J by 6 bases, with 13 bases of the junction left unmatched. This CDR3 is 14 amino acids long. Germline V gives CDR1 SGHRS, CDR2 YFSETQ. The CDR3 is CASKVGTATNGYTF. In DNA, the CDR3 is TGCGCCAGTAAGGTTGGGACAGCTACCAATGGCTACACCTTC.